The 13 T cell receptor beta chains reported below all come from one sample, sequenced in a study of OX40 agonist ivuxolimab in advanced cancers. Some clones are missing from TCRdb's copy, which holds only in-frame ones; the method was immunoSEQ multiplex PCR. The sample has about 85,000 clones, approximately 79% seen once. The material was CD4+ or CD8+ T cells sorted from blood, obtained in a trial of the OX40 agonist ivuxolimab. The receptors were sampled from an adult with an advanced solid tumor such as melanoma, head and neck, liver or kidney cancer.

This clone appeared once. V gene TRBV9 combines with J gene TRBJ2-3, with a weak D call TRBD1 (6 bases). Trimming removed 4 bases at V and 2 bases at J, with 11 bases between. Germline CDR1 reads SGDLS; CDR2 reads YYNGEE. CDR3 length: 14 residues. In DNA, the CDR3 is TGTGCCAGCAGCATTACAGGGCTCACAGATACGCAGTATTTT. It yields the protein CASSITGLTDTQYF.

The V and J genes are TRBV4-1 and TRBJ2-5; 12 bases align to TRBD2. Germline V gene sequence: CDR1 MGHRA, CDR2 YSYEKL. The V and J ends lost 2 bases and 4 bases, in that order; junction bases with no gene match: 11. This CDR3 has 18 residues. The CDR3 nucleotides are TGCGCCAGCAGCCAAACAAGACCGGGACTAGCGGGCGGAGAGACCCAGTACTTC. This gives the protein CASSQTRPGLAGGETQYF.

V gene TRBV4-3 combines with J gene TRBJ2-2; 8 nucleotides line up with TRBD1. Per germline, CDR1 LGHNA and CDR2 YSLEER. This CDR3 contains 18 residues. The ends lost 3 bases at V and 7 bases at J; junction bases unmatched: 16. The CDR3: CASSHILTGGKLGGELFF. The CDR3 bases are TGCGCCAGCAGCCACATTCTTACAGGGGGGAAGCTGGGCGGGGAGCTGTTTTTT.

The chain links TRBV9 to TRBJ2-3, with D possibly being TRBD2 (5 bases). The CDR3 sequence is 15 residues long. Trimming shortened V by 5 bases and J by 2 bases, and 15 bases separated the two germline ends. Germline V gene lookup returns CDR1 SGDLS and CDR2 YYNGEE. Here the CDR3 DNA reads TGTGCCAGCAGTCCGAGCGGTACTATCACAGATACGCAGTATTTT. Its protein product is CASSPSGTITDTQYF.

The V call is TRBV28, the J call TRBJ2-2, with 7 positions matching TRBD2. Per the germline V gene, CDR1 is MDHEN and CDR2 is SYDVKM. Trimming at V came to 5 bases and at J to 6 bases, leaving 0 bases not matched to a gene. There are 12 residues in the CDR3. The CDR3 is CASSGLAGELFF. CDR3 DNA sequence: TGTGCCAGCAGTGGACTAGCCGGGGAGCTGTTTTTT. The whole variable domain, remainder taken from reference TRBV28 and TRBJ2-2, is DVKVTQSSRYLVKRTGEKVFLECVQDMDHENMFWYRQDPGLGLRLIYFSYDVKMKEKGDIPEGYSVSREKKERFSLILESASTNQTSMYLCASSGLAGELFFGEGSRLTVL.

The rearrangement links TRBV28 to TRBJ1-3; D unresolved. The CDR3 is 16 residues long. V lost 7 bases, J lost 2 bases, and 18 bases lay in between. Germline CDR1 and CDR2: MDHEN and SYDVKM. DNA of the CDR3: TGTGCCAGCAACCCCCGCCCGGGTAAACCTGGAAACACCATATATTTT. Protein: CASNPRPGKPGNTIYF.

The CDR3 region is CASSQDRGTSGNEQFF. In DNA, the CDR3 is TGCGCCAGCAGCCAAGACCGTGGGACTAGCGGGAATGAGCAGTTCTTC. The V and J genes are TRBV4-1 and TRBJ2-1; 12 nucleotides match TRBD2. The germline CDR1 and CDR2 sequences are MGHRA and YSYEKL. After removal of 0 bases from V and 7 bases from J, the junction contained 4 bases not matched to a gene. The CDR3 loop spans 16 amino acids.

Here the CDR3 reads CASSRGTASNTGELFF. Written as DNA, the CDR3 is TGCGCCAGCAGCCGTGGGACAGCTTCGAACACCGGGGAGCTGTTTTTT. This chain uses TRBV5-1 with TRBJ2-2, with 7 positions matching TRBD1. CDR1 SGHRS and CDR2 YFSETQ come from the germline V gene. With V trimmed by 4 bases and J by 0 bases, 6 bases remained unmatched. CDR3 length: 16 amino acids.

This chain connects TRBV7-2 to TRBJ2-1; TRBD2 might be the D (6 bases). CDR3 length: 16 amino acids. Germline V lookup: CDR1 SGHTA, CDR2 FQGNSA. With 5 bases removed from V and 0 bases from J, the gap between germline ends came to 14 bases. The CDR3 protein is CASSGRDSNSYNEQFF. CDR3 sequence (DNA): TGTGCCAGCAGCGGCCGGGACTCAAACTCCTACAATGAGCAGTTCTTC.

The rearrangement links TRBV7-9 to TRBJ2-1; 7 bases align to TRBD1. The CDR3 runs to 15 residues. After removal of 8 bases from V and 7 bases from J, the junction contained 14 bases not matched to a gene. The germline V gene encodes CDR1 SEHNR and CDR2 FQNEAQ (reference sequence). CDR3 in amino acids: CASLDPRQGWNEQFF. The CDR3 DNA reads as TGTGCCAGCCTCGACCCTCGACAGGGTTGGAATGAGCAGTTCTTC.

The chain is built from TRBV6-5 and TRBJ2-7; 8 bases are a match to TRBD1. Trimming removed 6 bases from V and 0 bases from J; junction bases left unmatched: 4. CDR1 and CDR2 (germline): MNHEY, SVGAGI. The CDR3 length is 14 residues. DNA of the CDR3: TGTGCCAGCAGCTTCACAGGGGGCTCCTACGAGCAGTACTTC. The encoded protein is CASSFTGGSYEQYF.

This chain uses TRBV5-1 with TRBJ2-4, with 11 nucleotides matching TRBD1. The germline V gene has CDR1 SGHRS and CDR2 YFSETQ. This CDR3 comprises 18 residues. Trimming took 4 bases from V and 7 from J; bases not matched to a gene: 16. The CDR3 sequence: CASSPSWTGGIGVNIQYF. The CDR3, as DNA: TGCGCCAGCAGCCCCTCCTGGACAGGGGGCATAGGTGTGAACATTCAGTACTTC.

The chain couples TRBV28 to TRBJ1-6; no reliable D call. The CDR3 sequence is 14 residues long. Germline loops: CDR1 MDHEN, CDR2 SYDVKM. The V end lost 2 bases, the J end lost 7 bases, and 9 bases lay between the germline ends. DNA of the CDR3: TGTGCCAGCAGTTTAGGGGTTATAAATTCACCCCTCCACTTT. Amino acids: CASSLGVINSPLHF.